This TCR beta chain derives from a study of radiotherapy plus CTLA-4 blockade in lung cancer. As for the study in general: Disease control was present in under 35% of patients, and objective responses in under 20%.

TCRdb's copy holds only in-frame clones and misses some; the assay was immunoSEQ multiplex PCR. Here the sample spans tens of thousands of clones, 70% to 80% being singletons. J was trimmed by 9 bases and V by 6 bases; bases with no gene match: 5. Germline values: CDR1 SNHLY, CDR2 FYNNEI. CDR3 length: 13 amino acids. General study findings and limits: Strongest reported response predictors: early blood clone changes and post-radiation interferon-beta. TCR clones originating in tumors grew in number in blood after radiotherapy plus ipilimumab.

Of note for this clone: Its antigen is as yet unknown.

The gene calls are TRBV2 and TRBJ1-6, with 7 bases matching TRBD1. This TCR was sampled from a human donor with non-small cell lung cancer whose response to radiotherapy plus ipilimumab could not be evaluated. The material sequenced was peripheral blood, taken from a patient treated with radiotherapy plus ipilimumab. The CDR3 reads CASSNRGGSPLHF. The CDR3 nucleotides read TGTGCCAGCAGCAACAGGGGCGGTTCACCCCTCCACTTT.